Each of the 12 T cell receptor beta chains below was sequenced from the same sample in a study of identical twins. TCRdb called the 5' RACE reads again in MiXCR, with one record for every CDR3 protein. The top ten clones hold 4% to 4.5% of a sample with hundreds of thousands of distinct CDR3 sequences, approximately 22% of them seen once. This sample was also put to use in a study of T cells expressing NK-cell markers.

The source material was PBMCs. The receptors were sampled from a woman in her late teens or twenties in good health.

The chain has TRBV6-5 and TRBJ2-4; D remains ambiguous. The germline CDR1 and CDR2 sequences are MNHEY and SVGAGI. The CDR3 totals 14 residues. Trimming pared 2 bases from V and 3 bases from J, leaving 8 bases between. In DNA form, the CDR3 reads TGTGCCAGCAGTTACCGAGTGGACAAAAACATTCAGTACTTC. Translating gives CASSYRVDKNIQYF.

The rearrangement joins TRBV5-1 to TRBJ2-5, with 8 bases that match TRBD1. The CDR3 extends over 15 amino acids. V gave up 4 bases and J gave up 3 bases; unmatched junction bases: 8. CDR1 is SGHRS and CDR2 is YFSETQ in the germline V gene. CDR3 bases: TGCGCCAGCAGCCCCCGGACAGGGCCTGAAGAGACCCAGTACTTC. Its protein is CASSPRTGPEETQYF.

The chain combines TRBV20-1 with TRBJ2-2; 8 bases are shared with TRBD1. V was pared by 0 bases and J by 7 bases, with 10 bases of the junction left unmatched. Germline V gives CDR1 DFQATT, CDR2 SNEGSKA (reference sequence). CDR3 size: 16 residues. The CDR3 sequence: CSARDPGQGSVGELFF. The CDR3 bases are TGCAGTGCTAGAGACCCCGGACAGGGAAGTGTCGGGGAGCTGTTTTTT.

This clonotype was counted only a few times. This sequence joins TRBV6-2 or TRBV6-3 and TRBJ2-6; 7 positions match TRBD1. This CDR3 is built from 20 residues. Germline CDR1 MNHEY, CDR2 SVGEGT. V dropped 3 bases and J dropped 5; count of bases not matched to a gene: 19. The CDR3 loop is CASSYSVWDRSFTRANVLTF. In DNA form, the CDR3 reads TGTGCCAGCAGTTATAGTGTGTGGGACAGATCCTTTACAAGGGCCAACGTCCTGACTTTC.

This clonotype appeared many times. The chain links TRBV27 to TRBJ1-5; D remains unclear. The CDR3 spans 15 residues. Germline values: CDR1 MNHEY, CDR2 SMNVEV (reference sequence). V was clipped by 4 bases and J by 3 bases, with 13 bases between them. The CDR3 reads CASSSGTEHNQPQHF. CDR3 DNA: TGTGCCAGCAGTTCCGGCACGGAACACAATCAGCCCCAGCATTTT.

The chain combines TRBV10-3 with TRBJ2-1, with 7 positions matching TRBD2. V shed 8 bases and J 4 bases; nucleotides not matched to a gene: 2. This CDR3 has 12 amino acids. The germline V gene has CDR1 ENHRY and CDR2 SYGVKD. The CDR3 DNA sequence: TGTGCCATCGGGACTACATACAATGAGCAGTTCTTC. Its translation is CAIGTTYNEQFF.

This rearrangement joins TRBV4-2 to TRBJ1-1, with unresolved D. This CDR3 has 14 amino acids. From germline, CDR1 is LGHNA and CDR2 YNFKEQ. V lost 10 bases and J 2 bases, leaving 17 bases between the germline ends. The CDR3 DNA follows: TGTGCCATGGGCTCCGGGGTCGGAAACACTGAAGCTTTCTTT. Translating gives CAMGSGVGNTEAFF.

This clonotype was counted a few times. The V call is TRBV12-3 or TRBV12-4, the J call TRBJ1-2; D is ambiguous. Trimming shortened V by 6 bases and J by 4 bases, and 9 bases separated the two germline ends. CDR3 length: 12 amino acids. The CDR3 nucleotides are TGTGCCAGCAGCTTTAGGCTCTATGGCTACACCTTC. Translating it yields CASSFRLYGYTF.

The chain employs TRBV7-9 and TRBJ2-5, with D unresolved. Germline-derived CDR1 and CDR2 are SEHNR and FQNEAQ (reference sequence). The CDR3 loop spans 15 amino acids. The V gene lost 6 bases and the J gene lost 1 base, with 15 bases spanning the gap. The CDR3 DNA follows: TGTGCCAGCAGTTTGATACCAAATTCCCAAGAGACCCAGTACTTC. This translates into CASSLIPNSQETQYF.

This clonotype has just a few counts. The V call is TRBV5-6, the J call TRBJ2-7, with a possible D match to TRBD2 (5 bases). Germline CDR1 and CDR2: SGHDT and YYEEEE. Trimming stripped 4 bases from V and 2 bases from J, with 16 bases between. CDR3 length: 15 amino acids. The CDR3: CASSPRRGSPYEQYF. The CDR3 DNA reads as TGTGCCAGCAGCCCACGACGGGGAAGCCCCTACGAGCAGTACTTC.

This clonotype was seen at least ten times. This CDR3 is CASGTVNYGYTF. CDR3 nucleotides: TGTGCCAGTGGGACGGTGAACTATGGCTACACCTTC. V and J are TRBV9 and TRBJ1-2; the D gene is possibly TRBD1 (5 bases). The germline CDR1 and CDR2 sequences are SGDLS and YYNGEE. The CDR3 runs 12 residues. The V and J ends lost 8 bases and 2 bases respectively, with 10 bases between them. The whole variable domain, remainder taken from reference TRBV9 and TRBJ1-2, is DSGVTQTPKHLITATGQRVTLRCSPRSGDLSVYWYQQSLDQGLQFLIQYYNGEERAKGNILERFSAQQFPDLHSELNLSSLELGDSALYFCASGTVNYGYTFGSGTRLTVV.

V is TRBV20-1 and J is TRBJ1-5; 7 bases match TRBD1. Germline CDR1 reads DFQATT; CDR2 reads SNEGSKA (reference sequence). V was pared by 6 bases and J by 8 bases, with 10 bases of the junction left unmatched. CDR3 length: 13 residues. The CDR3 reads CSAQGGGEEPQHF. CDR3 sequence (DNA): TGCAGTGCCCAGGGAGGGGGCGAGGAGCCCCAGCATTTT.